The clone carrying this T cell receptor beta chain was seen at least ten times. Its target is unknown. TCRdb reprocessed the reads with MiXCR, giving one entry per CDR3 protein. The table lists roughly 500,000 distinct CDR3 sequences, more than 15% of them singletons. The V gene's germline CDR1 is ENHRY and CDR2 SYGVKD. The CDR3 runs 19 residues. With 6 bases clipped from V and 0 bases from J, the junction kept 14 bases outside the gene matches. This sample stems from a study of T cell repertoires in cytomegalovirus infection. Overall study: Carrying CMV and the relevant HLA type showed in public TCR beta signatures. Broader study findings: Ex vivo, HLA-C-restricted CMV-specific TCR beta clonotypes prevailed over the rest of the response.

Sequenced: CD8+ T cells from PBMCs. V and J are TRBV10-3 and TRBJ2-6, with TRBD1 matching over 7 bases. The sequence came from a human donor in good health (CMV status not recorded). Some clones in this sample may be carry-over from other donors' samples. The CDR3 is CAIRGTGDSGVSGANVLTF. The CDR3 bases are TGTGCCATCAGGGGAACAGGGGACAGTGGGGTCTCTGGGGCCAACGTCCTGACTTTC.